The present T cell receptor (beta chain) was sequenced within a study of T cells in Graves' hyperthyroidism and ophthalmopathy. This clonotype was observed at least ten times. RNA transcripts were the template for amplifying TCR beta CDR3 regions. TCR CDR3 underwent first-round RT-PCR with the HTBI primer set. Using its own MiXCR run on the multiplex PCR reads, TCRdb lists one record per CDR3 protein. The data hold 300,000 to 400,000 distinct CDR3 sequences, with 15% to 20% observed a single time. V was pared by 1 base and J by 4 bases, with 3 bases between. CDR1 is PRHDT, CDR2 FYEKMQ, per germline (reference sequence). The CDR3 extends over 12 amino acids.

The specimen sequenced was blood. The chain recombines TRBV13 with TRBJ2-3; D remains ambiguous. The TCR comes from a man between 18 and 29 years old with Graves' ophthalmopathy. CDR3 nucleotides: TGTGCCAGCAGCTTAGTGGCAGATACGCAGTATTTT. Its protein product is CASSLVADTQYF.